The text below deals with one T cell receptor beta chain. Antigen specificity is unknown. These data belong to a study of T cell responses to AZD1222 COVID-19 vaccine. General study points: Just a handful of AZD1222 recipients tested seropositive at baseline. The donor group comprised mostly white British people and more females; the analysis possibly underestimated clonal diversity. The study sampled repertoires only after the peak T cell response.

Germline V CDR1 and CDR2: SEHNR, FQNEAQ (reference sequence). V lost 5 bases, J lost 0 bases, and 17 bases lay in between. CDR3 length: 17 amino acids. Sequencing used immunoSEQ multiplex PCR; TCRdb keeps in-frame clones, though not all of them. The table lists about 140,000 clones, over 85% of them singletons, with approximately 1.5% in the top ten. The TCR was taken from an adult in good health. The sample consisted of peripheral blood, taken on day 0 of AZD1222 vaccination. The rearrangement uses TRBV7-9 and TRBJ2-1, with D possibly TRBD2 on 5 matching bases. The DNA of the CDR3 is TGTGCCAGCAGCCCCCCCCCTGAGGGTGCCTCCTACAATGAGCAGTTCTTC. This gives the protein CASSPPPEGASYNEQFF. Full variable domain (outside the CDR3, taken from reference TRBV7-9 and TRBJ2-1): DTGVSQNPRHKITKRGQNVTFRCDPISEHNRLYWYRQTLGQGPEFLTYFQNEAQLEKSRLLSDRFSAERPKGSFSTLEIQRTEQGDSAMYLCASSPPPEGASYNEQFFGPGTRLTVL.